The 13 T cell receptor beta chains reported below all come from one sample, sequenced in a study of early stage breast cancer tumors. Measured with immunoSEQ multiplex PCR; TCRdb has only the in-frame clones, and not every one. The profile covers fewer than 30,000 clones, with roughly 55% appearing a single time and around 9.1% taken by the ten largest. Specimen: breast tumor tissue. Receptor source: a person aged 45 to 59 with breast cancer.

The chain is built from TRBV29-1 and TRBJ1-1; perhaps TRBD1 as D (5 bases). There are 14 residues in the CDR3. From germline, CDR1 is SQVTM and CDR2 ANQGSEA. Trimming took 4 bases from V and 5 from J, leaving 17 bases between them. The CDR3, as DNA: TGCAGCGTTGTAGGGGAGCAAAGATGGACTGAAGCTTTCTTT. It encodes CSVVGEQRWTEAFF. Complete variable domain (other parts from reference TRBV29-1 and TRBJ1-1): SAVISQKPSRDICQRGTSLTIQCQVDSQVTMMFWYRQQPGQSLTLIATANQGSEATYESGFVIDKFPISRPNLTFSTLTVSNMSPEDSSIYLCSVVGEQRWTEAFFGQGTRLTVV.

The V and J genes are TRBV7-8 and TRBJ1-3; D unclear. V was cut by 0 bases and J by 0 bases, with 9 bases left in between. In germline, CDR1 is SGHVS, CDR2 FQNEAQ. This CDR3 has 16 residues. The CDR3 sequence is CASSLARGHSGNTIYF. The DNA for the CDR3 is TGTGCCAGCAGCTTAGCCAGAGGCCACTCTGGAAACACCATATATTTT.

The chain employs TRBV29-1 and TRBJ2-1; no firm D call. This CDR3 region has 10 residues. The germline gives CDR1 SQVTM, CDR2 ANQGSEA. V lost 4 bases and J lost 5, with 3 bases in between. CDR3 nucleotides: TGCAGCGTTGTAAACAATGAGCAGTTCTTC. Amino acids: CSVVNNEQFF.

The V and J genes are TRBV13 and TRBJ2-2, with D possibly being TRBD1 (6 bases). The CDR3 is 14 amino acids. Germline V gene sequence: CDR1 PRHDT, CDR2 FYEKMQ (reference sequence). The ends were cut back, 1 base at V and 8 bases at J, with 11 bases in the middle. The CDR3 bases are TGTGCCAGCAGCTTAGTACAAGGGACAGGGGAGCTGTTTTTT. It is translated as CASSLVQGTGELFF. Full variable domain (remainder filled in from reference TRBV13 and TRBJ2-2): AAGVIQSPRHLIKEKRETATLKCYPIPRHDTVYWYQQGPGQDPQFLISFYEKMQSDKGSIPDRFSAQQFSDYHSELNMSSLELGDSALYFCASSLVQGTGELFFGEGSRLTVL.

The V call is TRBV6-5, the J call TRBJ2-7, with D uncertain. CDR1 is MNHEY, CDR2 SVGAGI, per germline. The CDR3 totals 14 residues. Deletions cut 0 bases from V and 6 bases from J, with 12 bases between. The CDR3 DNA is TGTGCCAGCAGTTACTCAAGGGTCTCGGGCGAGCAGTACTTC. Translating gives CASSYSRVSGEQYF.

The chain recombines TRBV25-1 with TRBJ2-5; 7 bases agree with TRBD2. Trimming cost V 9 bases and J 5 bases; bases outside gene matches: 3. CDR1 MGHDK and CDR2 SYGVNS come from the germline V gene. The CDR3 contains 11 residues. The CDR3 bases are TGTGCCAGTAAACTAGCGGAGACCCAGTACTTC. It specifies CASKLAETQYF.

J is TRBJ2-1 and V is TRBV5-6; 8 bases agree with TRBD2. Trimming at V came to 4 bases and at J to 0 bases, leaving 9 bases not matched to a gene. Looked up from germline, CDR1 is SGHDT and CDR2 is YYEEEE. The CDR3 loop spans 17 amino acids. The CDR3 DNA follows: TGTGCCAGCAGCCCTATGGGTAGCGGGATCTCCTACAATGAGCAGTTCTTC. This codes for CASSPMGSGISYNEQFF.

In its sample, this clone was seen a few times. This chain links TRBV6-5 with TRBJ2-2; 7 bases map to TRBD2. This CDR3 contains 14 residues. Looked up from germline, CDR1 is MNHEY and CDR2 is SVGAGI. The junction had 4 bases not matched to a gene; V was cut back by 2 bases and J by 7 bases. CDR3 in amino acids: CASSYQGGFGELFF. The CDR3 DNA reads TGTGCCAGCAGTTACCAGGGAGGGTTCGGGGAGCTGTTTTTT.

The gene calls are TRBV6-5 and TRBJ2-1; the match to TRBD2 covers 10 bases. From germline, CDR1 is MNHEY and CDR2 SVGAGI. This CDR3 region has 15 residues. The V gene end was trimmed by 4 bases and the J gene end by 8 bases; junction bases not matched to a gene: 8. This CDR3 reads CASSSAAGGIHEQFF. The CDR3 DNA reads TGTGCCAGCAGTTCCGCAGCGGGAGGGATCCATGAGCAGTTCTTC.

The chain employs TRBV6-6 and TRBJ2-1, with 10 bases matching TRBD1. Germline V gives CDR1 MNHNY, CDR2 SVGAGI (reference sequence). V lost 2 bases and J lost 7; bases outside the gene matches: 5. CDR3 size: 15 residues. The CDR3 sequence is CASSYGTGAVNEQFF. The CDR3 bases are TGTGCCAGCAGTTACGGGACAGGGGCCGTTAATGAGCAGTTCTTC.

This chain uses TRBV30 with TRBJ2-7; the match to TRBD1 covers 10 bases. The CDR3 length is 14 residues. J gave up 6 bases and V 4 bases, and 9 bases lay outside the gene matches. Germline V gene data show CDR1 as GTSNPN and CDR2 as SVGIG (reference sequence). The CDR3 bases are TGTGCCTGGACCGGGACAGGGGCTAAAGGCGAGCAGTACTTC. It yields the protein CAWTGTGAKGEQYF.

The genes are TRBV2 and TRBJ2-7; D is unresolved. Germline V gene sequence: CDR1 SNHLY, CDR2 FYNNEI. Deletions cut 3 bases from V and 4 bases from J, with 10 bases between. The CDR3 spans 13 residues. CDR3 protein: CASSDEVKYEQYF. CDR3 DNA: TGTGCCAGCAGTGACGAGGTCAAATACGAGCAGTACTTC.

This chain links TRBV10-1 with TRBJ2-1; D is perhaps TRBD1 or TRBD2 (6 bases each). This CDR3 region has 15 residues. V gave up 3 bases and J gave up 7 bases, with 16 bases separating them. Germline V gene lookup returns CDR1 WNHNN and CDR2 SYGVQD (reference sequence). The CDR3 loop reads CASSEGPGARNEQFF. Here the CDR3 DNA reads TGCGCCAGCAGTGAAGGTCCGGGGGCGCGGAATGAGCAGTTCTTC.